The clone carrying this TCR beta chain occurred a few times. Per the germline V gene, CDR1 is SNHLY and CDR2 is FYNNEI. Between the trimmed V and J ends, which lost 3 bases and 6 bases, there was a span of 6 bases. The CDR3 has 12 amino acids. The sample belongs to a study of identifying expanded T cells in peripheral blood. Measured with immunoSEQ multiplex PCR; TCRdb has only the in-frame clones, and not every one. The sample has about 53,000 clones, about four fifths seen once. This chain uses TRBV2 with TRBJ1-5; D may be TRBD1 (5 bases). The sequence derives from a person aged 18-69 years in good health. Sequenced material: blood. The CDR3 sequence is CASSDRVQPQHF. CDR3 in DNA: TGTGCCAGCAGTGACAGGGTTCAGCCCCAGCATTTT. The variable domain in full, with the rest retrieved from reference TRBV2 and TRBJ1-5, is EPEVTQTPSHQVTQMGQEVILRCVPISNHLYFYWYRQILGQKVEFLVSFYNNEISEKSEIFDDQFSVERPDGSNFTLKIRSTKLEDSAMYFCASSDRVQPQHFGDGTRLSIL.